This T cell receptor beta chain was sequenced during a study of blood T cell repertoires in COVID-19. The overall study: There were acute and convalescent COVID-19 samples, and they came from the United States, Italy and Spain.

In the authors' workflow: How many nucleated cells were present was estimated from reference gene primer amplification. TCRdb's table, derived via immunoSEQ multiplex PCR, lists solely in-frame clones and lacks some. The V and J calls and clone size are taken from that table; D and trimming were inferred from the DNA. The sample includes 87,000 or so clones, over 75% of them seen just once. Sequenced sample: peripheral blood. This sequence was found in a woman of 80 years or more with COVID-19, enrolled during active disease.

The DNA of the CDR3 is TGTGCCACCCACTCGGGACAGGGCCCCAATCAGCCCCAGCATTTT. Amino acids: CATHSGQGPNQPQHF. The chain links TRBV6-4 to TRBJ1-5; TRBD1 aligns across 9 bases. The V and J ends lost 10 bases and 3 bases, in that order; junction bases with no gene match: 10. The CDR3 covers 15 residues. The germline gives CDR1 MRHNA, CDR2 SNTAGT.